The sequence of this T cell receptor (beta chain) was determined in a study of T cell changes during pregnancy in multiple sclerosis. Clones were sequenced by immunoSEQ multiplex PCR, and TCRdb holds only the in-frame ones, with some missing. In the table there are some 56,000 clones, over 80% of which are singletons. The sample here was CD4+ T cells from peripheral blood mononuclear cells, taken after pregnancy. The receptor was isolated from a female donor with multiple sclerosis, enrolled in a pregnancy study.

The CDR3 protein is CATSNFGRYGYTF. CDR3 coding DNA: TGTGCCACCAGCAATTTCGGTCGCTATGGCTACACCTTC. The chain joins TRBV15 to TRBJ1-2; D gene unclear. The CDR3 has 13 amino acids. Germline V lookup: CDR1 LNHNV, CDR2 YYDKDF (reference sequence). V was pared by 4 bases and J by 4 bases, with 10 bases between.